A few counts support the clone carrying this TCR beta chain. Its cognate antigen is unknown. This entry is derived from a study of T-cell memory formation after mild COVID-19. The wider study: TCR clusters mostly belonged to single donors.

Trimming took off 0 bases at V and 9 bases at J, with 13 bases between the two ends. This CDR3 is built from 14 residues. Germline assignment: CDR1 SGHKS and CDR2 YYEKEE (reference sequence). TCRdb re-derived calls from the 5' RACE reads in MiXCR, one entry per CDR3 protein. The sample holds some 160,000 distinct CDR3 sequences, about an eighth seen once. The study's findings and limits: There was no confirmation that second-wave clones peaking on day 37 were SARS-CoV-2 specific. Contracting clones from day 15 to 85 had balanced CD4/CD8; later expanders favoured CD4+.

This clonotype was sampled from a man aged 18 to 29 who had mild COVID-19 (a few samples of this study predate the infection). Cell type and time point are not known. Material for sequencing was PBMCs or a T cell subset sorted from them (not recorded which). V is TRBV5-5 and J is TRBJ2-4; D might be TRBD1 (5 bases). The CDR3 DNA follows: TGTGCCAGCAGCTTGGAGGTCGGACACGGCATTCAGTACTTC. Translated: CASSLEVGHGIQYF.